Presented here are 3 T cell receptor beta chains from one specimen sequenced in a study of T cells in Graves' hyperthyroidism and ophthalmopathy. Amplified TCR beta CDR3 regions derived from RNA transcripts. First-round RT-PCR of the TCR CDR3 relied on the HTBI primer set. TCRdb re-called the multiplex PCR reads through MiXCR, storing one row per CDR3 protein. Here the sample spans 450,000 to 650,000 distinct CDR3 sequences, less than 25% being singletons. The sample consisted of blood. The source of these receptors is a man aged 18 to 35 with Graves' hyperthyroidism.

This clonotype was counted many times. The chain couples TRBV20-1 to TRBJ2-2; D remains ambiguous. This CDR3 spans 12 amino acids. Per germline, CDR1 DFQATT and CDR2 SNEGSKA (reference sequence). V lost 4 bases to trimming and J lost 5 bases, with 8 bases between them. This CDR3 is CSANRETGELFF. The CDR3, as DNA: TGCAGTGCTAATAGGGAAACCGGGGAGCTGTTTTTT.

In its sample, this clonotype was seen many times. The chain is built from TRBV12-3 or TRBV12-4 and TRBJ1-2, with D hard to call. V lost 3 bases and J 3 bases, leaving 8 bases between the germline ends. The CDR3 extends over 13 amino acids. The CDR3 sequence: CASSFVSYYGYTF. In nucleotides, the CDR3 is TGTGCCAGCAGTTTCGTATCCTACTATGGCTACACCTTC.

This clonotype has at least ten counts. This chain joins TRBV12-3 or TRBV12-4 and TRBJ1-1; the D is unclear. This CDR3 spans 14 amino acids. V shed 5 bases and J shed 1 base, with 11 bases lying between them. The CDR3 loop is CASSHVIGNTEAFF. DNA of the CDR3: TGTGCCAGCAGTCATGTGATAGGGAACACTGAAGCTTTCTTT.